Below are 21 T cell receptor beta chains sequenced from a single sample in a study of blood T cell repertoires in COVID-19. Assay used: immunoSEQ multiplex PCR; TCRdb lists only in-frame clones, some missing. Found here are approximately 300,000 clones, around 89% of them singletons; the top ten hold more than 0.75%. The sequencing sample was made of peripheral blood. These TCRs come from a man between 25 and 39 years old with acute or convalescent COVID-19.

The rearrangement links TRBV29-1 to TRBJ1-1; D unresolved. V was clipped by 6 bases and J by 6 bases, with 14 bases between them. Germline assignment: CDR1 SQVTM and CDR2 ANQGSEA. The CDR3 has 12 amino acids. CDR3 nucleotides: TGCAGCGTCGGGGAAGTTAGATCTGAAGCTTTCTTT. Its translation: CSVGEVRSEAFF.

This sequence joins TRBV25-1 and TRBJ2-2, with D maybe TRBD2 (5 bases). Per the germline V gene, CDR1 is MGHDK and CDR2 is SYGVNS. Trimming pared 1 base from V and 6 bases from J, leaving 18 bases between. The CDR3 has 17 residues. The CDR3 nucleotides are TGTGCCAGCAGTGAATCGAGGGCAGTTCAAGGCTCCGGGGAGCTGTTTTTT. Encoded protein: CASSESRAVQGSGELFF.

The genes are TRBV12-5 and TRBJ2-7; TRBD2 aligns across 7 bases. The CDR3 is 15 amino acids. Germline loops: CDR1 LGHNT, CDR2 FRNRAP. J was trimmed by 2 bases and V by 6 bases; bases with no gene match: 10. CDR3 DNA sequence: TGTGCTAGTGGCCCCCGGGGGGTAACCCCCTACGAGCAGTACTTC. It specifies CASGPRGVTPYEQYF.

The chain employs TRBV7-6 and TRBJ1-1, with a weak D call TRBD1 (6 bases). This CDR3 region has 14 residues. V lost 1 base, J lost 4 bases, and 10 bases lay in between. Germline V gene data show CDR1 as SGHVS and CDR2 as FNYEAQ. The chain's CDR3 is CASSLDARGTEAFF. The CDR3 DNA follows: TGTGCCAGCAGCTTAGACGCCAGGGGCACTGAAGCTTTCTTT.

The chain has TRBV6-6 and TRBJ2-2, with TRBD1 matching over 7 bases. The CDR3 runs 15 residues. Germline values: CDR1 MNHNY, CDR2 SVGAGI (reference sequence). V lost 6 bases to trimming and J lost 5 bases; unmatched junction nucleotides: 9. DNA for the CDR3: TGTGCCAGCAGAGGAACAGGGGAAGGTACCGGGGAGCTGTTTTTT. Translating it yields CASRGTGEGTGELFF.

V usage is TRBV27 and J usage is TRBJ2-2; unclear D gene. Looked up from germline, CDR1 is MNHEY and CDR2 is SMNVEV (reference sequence). The V end lost 3 bases, the J end lost 3 bases, and 5 bases lay between the germline ends. There are 13 residues in the CDR3. The CDR3 DNA reads TGTGCCAGCAGTTTTTATCACACCGGGGAGCTGTTTTTT. This encodes CASSFYHTGELFF.

This rearrangement joins TRBV5-4 to TRBJ1-1; D might be TRBD1 (6 bases). This CDR3 has 13 residues. Per germline, CDR1 SGHNT and CDR2 YYREEE (reference sequence). V was shortened by 4 bases and J by 3 bases, with 10 bases between the two germline ends. CDR3 DNA: TGTGCCAGCAGCCAGGACAGATACACTGAAGCTTTCTTT. It encodes CASSQDRYTEAFF.

The rearrangement uses TRBV18 and TRBJ2-4; D possibly corresponds to TRBD2 (6 bases). V was pared by 6 bases and J by 1 base, with 16 bases between. The CDR3 runs to 16 residues. CDR1 is KGHSH, CDR2 LQKENI, per germline. In DNA, the CDR3 is TGTGCCAGCTCCGGTCGGGGGAGTGGGGCCAAAAACATTCAGTACTTC. This encodes CASSGRGSGAKNIQYF.

V usage is TRBV28 and J usage is TRBJ2-7, with 8 bases lining up with TRBD2. The CDR3 covers 14 residues. Germline loops: CDR1 MDHEN, CDR2 SYDVKM. J gave up 2 bases and V 3 bases, and 3 bases lay outside the gene matches. CDR3 protein: CASSFGGGPYEQYF. The DNA of the CDR3 is TGTGCCAGCAGTTTCGGGGGGGGACCCTACGAGCAGTACTTC.

The V and J genes are TRBV3-1 (or the pseudogene TRBV3-2) and TRBJ2-7; 14 bases agree with TRBD2. V was clipped by 1 base and J by 5 bases; unmatched bases: 13. The CDR3 consists of 19 residues. The germline CDR1 and CDR2 sequences are LGHDT and YNNKEL (reference sequence). The CDR3 spells CASSQGRGLAGVVPDEQYF. The CDR3 DNA reads as TGTGCCAGCAGCCAAGGGAGGGGACTAGCGGGAGTGGTCCCCGACGAGCAGTACTTC.

The J gene is TRBJ1-1, the V gene TRBV15; a possible D gene is TRBD1 (5 bases). Germline lookup yields CDR1 LNHNV and CDR2 YYDKDF (reference sequence). Trimming shortened V by 3 bases and J by 3 bases, and 14 bases separated the two germline ends. The CDR3 loop spans 15 amino acids. CDR3 sequence reads: CATSSSGFADTEAFF. The CDR3 nucleotides are TGTGCCACCAGCAGTTCAGGGTTCGCCGACACTGAAGCTTTCTTT.

The chain links TRBV5-6 to TRBJ2-1; 9 bases fit TRBD1. The V gene end was trimmed by 3 bases and the J gene end by 0 bases; junction bases not matched to a gene: 4. The CDR3 runs 16 residues. Looked up from germline, CDR1 is SGHDT and CDR2 is YYEEEE. CDR3 in amino acids: CASSWTTGGSYNEQFF. CDR3 DNA: TGTGCCAGCAGCTGGACGACAGGGGGCTCCTACAATGAGCAGTTCTTC.

This chain links TRBV9 with TRBJ1-2, with 9 bases that match TRBD1. The CDR3 runs to 15 residues. Germline lookup yields CDR1 SGDLS and CDR2 YYNGEE. With V trimmed by 3 bases and J by 8 bases, 11 bases remained unmatched. In DNA form, the CDR3 reads TGTGCCAGCAGCGCAACCCCACAGGGGGCGCGAGGCTACACCTTC. This codes for CASSATPQGARGYTF.

The genes are TRBV5-3 and TRBJ2-7; TRBD2 aligns across 11 bases. TRBV5-3 is classed as an ORF, of uncertain function. Trimming at V came to 4 bases and at J to 4 bases, leaving 4 bases not matched to a gene. This CDR3 has 14 residues. Here the CDR3 reads CARSQTSGGYEQYF. For the CDR3, the DNA is TGTGCCAGAAGCCAAACTAGCGGGGGATACGAGCAGTACTTC.

The rearrangement links TRBV10-1 to TRBJ2-3; D possibly corresponds to TRBD2 (5 bases). V was clipped by 5 bases and J by 0 bases, with 9 bases between them. The CDR3 runs to 14 residues. CDR1 and CDR2 from the germline V gene are WNHNN and SYGVQD (reference sequence). CDR3 sequence: CASSLATSTDTQYF. The DNA for the CDR3 is TGCGCCAGCAGTTTAGCGACTAGCACAGATACGCAGTATTTT.

In this sample, this clone turned up a few times. This chain uses TRBV4-1 with TRBJ2-1; 11 bases line up with TRBD2. The CDR3 is 20 residues long. The germline V gene encodes CDR1 MGHRA and CDR2 YSYEKL. The J segment lost 0 bases and the V segment lost 1 base, leaving 11 bases of the junction unmatched. DNA of the CDR3: TGCGCCAGCAGCCAAGGACTTAGCGGGAGGGCCCCGAGCTCCTACAATGAGCAGTTCTTC. It specifies CASSQGLSGRAPSSYNEQFF.

V usage is TRBV10-2 and J usage is TRBJ2-2; 8 positions agree with TRBD2. After removal of 7 bases from V and 2 bases from J, the junction contained 6 bases not matched to a gene. CDR3 length: 15 residues. The germline V gene has CDR1 WSHSY and CDR2 SAAADI. CDR3 nucleotide sequence: TGCGCCAGCACCGAGCGGGGGAGCAACACCGGGGAGCTGTTTTTT. Encoded protein: CASTERGSNTGELFF.

This clone was counted a few times. This rearrangement joins TRBV4-1 to TRBJ1-6; tentatively, D is TRBD1 (5 bases). Trimming removed 4 bases at V and 6 bases at J, with 19 bases between. The CDR3 is 17 amino acids. Germline V lookup: CDR1 MGHRA, CDR2 YSYEKL. Here the CDR3 reads CASSPREAQAPNSPLHF. CDR3 DNA: TGCGCCAGCAGCCCCCGGGAGGCACAGGCACCTAATTCACCCCTCCACTTT.

The chain has TRBV18 and TRBJ2-7; maybe TRBD2 (5 bases). V lost 6 bases and J 2 bases, leaving 8 bases between the germline ends. Germline V gene lookup returns CDR1 KGHSH and CDR2 LQKENI. CDR3 length: 12 residues. CDR3 sequence: CASSRATYEQYF. CDR3 nucleotides: TGTGCCAGCTCGCGGGCTACCTACGAGCAGTACTTC.

The chain carries TRBV3-1 (or the pseudogene TRBV3-2) and TRBJ2-7; TRBD2 aligns across 7 bases. V lost 3 bases, J lost 3 bases, and 14 bases stayed unmatched. The length of the CDR3 is 17 residues. CDR1 LGHDT and CDR2 YNNKEL come from the germline V gene (reference sequence). CDR3 sequence: CASSHLRAGGRGYEQYF. CDR3 bases: TGTGCCAGCAGCCACCTCCGAGCAGGCGGGAGAGGCTACGAGCAGTACTTC.

The chain carries TRBV28 and TRBJ1-1, with 8 positions matching TRBD1. The CDR3 runs 16 residues. Germline assignment: CDR1 MDHEN and CDR2 SYDVKM. The V and J ends lost 2 bases and 7 bases, in that order; junction bases with no gene match: 12. The CDR3 sequence is CASSLPISGTGYEAFF. The CDR3 bases are TGTGCCAGCAGTTTACCTATTTCCGGGACAGGATATGAAGCTTTCTTT.